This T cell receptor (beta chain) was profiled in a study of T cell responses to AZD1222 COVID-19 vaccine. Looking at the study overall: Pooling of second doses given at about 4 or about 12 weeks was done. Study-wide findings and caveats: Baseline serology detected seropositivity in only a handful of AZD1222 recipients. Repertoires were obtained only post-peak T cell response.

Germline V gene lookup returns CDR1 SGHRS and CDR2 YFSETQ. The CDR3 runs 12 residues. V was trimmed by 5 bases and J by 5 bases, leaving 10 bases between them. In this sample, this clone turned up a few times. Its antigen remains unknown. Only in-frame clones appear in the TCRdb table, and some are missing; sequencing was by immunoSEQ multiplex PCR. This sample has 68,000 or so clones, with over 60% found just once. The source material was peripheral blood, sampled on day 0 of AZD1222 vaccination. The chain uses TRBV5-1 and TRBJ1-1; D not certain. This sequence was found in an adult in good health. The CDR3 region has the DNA TGCGCCAGCAGTAGTCGGGGTACTGAAGCTTTCTTT. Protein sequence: CASSSRGTEAFF.